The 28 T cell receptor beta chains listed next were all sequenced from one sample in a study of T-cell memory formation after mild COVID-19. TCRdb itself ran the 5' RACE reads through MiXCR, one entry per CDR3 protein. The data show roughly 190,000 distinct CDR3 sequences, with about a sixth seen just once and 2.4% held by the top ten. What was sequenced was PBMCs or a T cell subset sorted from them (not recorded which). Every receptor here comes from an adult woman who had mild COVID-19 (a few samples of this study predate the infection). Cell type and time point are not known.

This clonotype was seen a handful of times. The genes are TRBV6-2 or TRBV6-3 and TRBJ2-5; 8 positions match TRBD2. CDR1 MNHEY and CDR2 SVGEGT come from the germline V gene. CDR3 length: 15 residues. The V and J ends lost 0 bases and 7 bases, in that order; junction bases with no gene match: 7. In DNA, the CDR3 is TGTGCCAGCAGTTACTCGAGCGGGGGTCAGGTGACCCAGTACTTC. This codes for CASSYSSGGQVTQYF.

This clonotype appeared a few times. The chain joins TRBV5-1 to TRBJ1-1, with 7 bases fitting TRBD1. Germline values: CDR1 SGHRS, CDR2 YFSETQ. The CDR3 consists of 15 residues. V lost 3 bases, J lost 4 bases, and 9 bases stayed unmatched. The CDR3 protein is CASSSRQGGGTEAFF. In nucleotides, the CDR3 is TGCGCCAGCAGCTCCAGACAGGGAGGCGGCACTGAAGCTTTCTTT.

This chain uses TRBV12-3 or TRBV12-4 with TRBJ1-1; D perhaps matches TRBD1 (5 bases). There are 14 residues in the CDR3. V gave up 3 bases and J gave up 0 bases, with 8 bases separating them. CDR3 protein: CASSFGHLNTEAFF. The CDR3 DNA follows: TGTGCCAGCAGTTTTGGACACTTGAACACTGAAGCTTTCTTT.

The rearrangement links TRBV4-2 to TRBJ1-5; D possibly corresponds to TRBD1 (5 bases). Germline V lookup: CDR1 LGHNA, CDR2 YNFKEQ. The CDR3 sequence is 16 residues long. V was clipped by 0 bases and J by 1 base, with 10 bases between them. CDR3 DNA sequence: TGTGCCAGCAGCCAAGAACCAGGGACGAGCAATCAGCCCCAGCATTTT. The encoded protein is CASSQEPGTSNQPQHF.

The CDR3 DNA follows: TGTGCCAGCAGTCGGGGGACAGGGAGCTACACCTTC. Translated: CASSRGTGSYTF. The chain links TRBV3-1 to TRBJ1-2; 9 nucleotides agree with TRBD1. Germline trimming cut 6 bases from V and 9 bases from J; bases unmatched to any gene: 5. The germline V gene has CDR1 LGHDT and CDR2 YNNKEL (reference sequence). This CDR3 has 12 residues. The full variable domain, with the rest looked up from reference TRBV3-1 and TRBJ1-2, is DTAVSQTPKYLVTQMGNDKSIKCEQNLGHDTMYWYKQDSKKFLKIMFSYNNKELIINETVPNRFSPKSPDKAHLNLHINSLELGDSAVYFCASSRGTGSYTFGSGTRLTVV.

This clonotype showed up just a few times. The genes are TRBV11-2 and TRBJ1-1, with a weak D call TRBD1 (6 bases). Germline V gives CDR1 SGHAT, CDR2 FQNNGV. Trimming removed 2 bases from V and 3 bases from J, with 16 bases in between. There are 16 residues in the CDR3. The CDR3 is CASSLSWGRRDTEAFF. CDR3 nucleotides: TGTGCCAGCAGCTTAAGTTGGGGGCGGAGGGACACTGAAGCTTTCTTT.

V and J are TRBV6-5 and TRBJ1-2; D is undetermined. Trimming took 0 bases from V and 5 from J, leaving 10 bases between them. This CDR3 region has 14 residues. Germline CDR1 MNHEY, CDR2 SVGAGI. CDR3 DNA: TGTGCCAGCAGTTACTCGCAGAGAAATTATGGCTACACCTTC. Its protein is CASSYSQRNYGYTF.

The DNA of the CDR3 is TGTGCCAGCAGCCAAGAGGCCCCTAGCGGGGAAGATACGCAGTATTTT. Encoded protein: CASSQEAPSGEDTQYF. This rearrangement joins TRBV4-2 to TRBJ2-3; 9 bases are a match to TRBD2. The trim removed 0 bases at V and 5 bases at J, leaving 6 bases unmatched. CDR1 is LGHNA, CDR2 YNFKEQ, per germline. The CDR3 has 16 residues.

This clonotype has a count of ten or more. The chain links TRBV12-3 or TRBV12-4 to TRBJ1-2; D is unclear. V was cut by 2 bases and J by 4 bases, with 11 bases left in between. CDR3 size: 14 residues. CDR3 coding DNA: TGTGCCAGCAGTTTAAGAGGGTTGGGCTATGGCTACACCTTC. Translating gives CASSLRGLGYGYTF.

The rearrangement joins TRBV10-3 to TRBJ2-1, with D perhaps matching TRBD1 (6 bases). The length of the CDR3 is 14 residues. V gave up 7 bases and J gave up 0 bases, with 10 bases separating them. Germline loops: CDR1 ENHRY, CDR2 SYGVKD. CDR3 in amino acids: CAIKAGDSYNEQFF. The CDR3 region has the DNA TGTGCCATCAAGGCAGGGGACTCCTACAATGAGCAGTTCTTC.

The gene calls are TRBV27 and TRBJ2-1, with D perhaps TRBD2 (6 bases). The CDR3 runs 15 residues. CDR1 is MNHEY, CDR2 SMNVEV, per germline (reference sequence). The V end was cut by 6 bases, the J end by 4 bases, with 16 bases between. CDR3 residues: CASRRGTDQYNEQFF. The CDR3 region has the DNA TGTGCCAGCAGGCGGGGCACAGACCAATACAATGAGCAGTTCTTC.

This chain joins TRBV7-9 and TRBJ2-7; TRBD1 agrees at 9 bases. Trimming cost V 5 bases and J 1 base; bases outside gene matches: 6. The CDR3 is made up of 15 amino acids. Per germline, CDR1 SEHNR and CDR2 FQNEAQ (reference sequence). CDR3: CASSPWTGASYEQYF. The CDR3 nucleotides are TGTGCCAGCAGCCCCTGGACAGGGGCGTCCTACGAGCAGTACTTC.

CDR3 protein: CASSVGQGYGYTF. Written as DNA, the CDR3 is TGTGCCAGCAGTGTCGGTCAGGGCTATGGCTACACCTTC. V gene TRBV2 combines with J gene TRBJ1-2, with D possibly being TRBD1 (5 bases). Deletions cut 4 bases from V and 4 bases from J, with 10 bases between. The CDR3 runs 13 residues. The germline V gene has CDR1 SNHLY and CDR2 FYNNEI.

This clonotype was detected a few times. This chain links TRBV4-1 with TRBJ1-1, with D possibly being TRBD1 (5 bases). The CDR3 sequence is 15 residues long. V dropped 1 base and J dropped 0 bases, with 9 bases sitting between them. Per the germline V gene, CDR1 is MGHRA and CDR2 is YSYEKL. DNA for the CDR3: TGCGCCAGCAGCCAAGGAATACAGGTGAACACTGAAGCTTTCTTT. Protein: CASSQGIQVNTEAFF.

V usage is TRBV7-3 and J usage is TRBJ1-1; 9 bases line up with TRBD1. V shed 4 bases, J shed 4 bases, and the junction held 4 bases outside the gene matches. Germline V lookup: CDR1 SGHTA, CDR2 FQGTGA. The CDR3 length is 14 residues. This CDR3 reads CASSSQTGGTEAFF. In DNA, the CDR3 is TGTGCCAGCAGCTCACAGACAGGGGGCACTGAAGCTTTCTTT.

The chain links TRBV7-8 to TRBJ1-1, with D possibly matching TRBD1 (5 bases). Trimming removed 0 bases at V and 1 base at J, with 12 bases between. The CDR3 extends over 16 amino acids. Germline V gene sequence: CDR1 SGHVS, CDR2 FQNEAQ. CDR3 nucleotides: TGTGCCAGCAGCTTAGCGAAGGGACGCCGGAACACTGAAGCTTTCTTT. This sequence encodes CASSLAKGRRNTEAFF.

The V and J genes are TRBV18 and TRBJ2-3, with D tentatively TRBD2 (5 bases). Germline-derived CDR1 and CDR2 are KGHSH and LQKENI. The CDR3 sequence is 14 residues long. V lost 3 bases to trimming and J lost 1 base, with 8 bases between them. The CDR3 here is CASSPSGRTDTQYF. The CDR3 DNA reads TGTGCCAGCTCACCGAGCGGACGCACAGATACGCAGTATTTT.

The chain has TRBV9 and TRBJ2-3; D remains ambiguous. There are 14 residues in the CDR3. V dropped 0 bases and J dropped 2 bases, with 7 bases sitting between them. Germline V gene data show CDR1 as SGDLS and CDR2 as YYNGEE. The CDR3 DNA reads TGTGCCAGCAGCGTAGTTTGGAACACAGATACGCAGTATTTT. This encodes CASSVVWNTDTQYF.

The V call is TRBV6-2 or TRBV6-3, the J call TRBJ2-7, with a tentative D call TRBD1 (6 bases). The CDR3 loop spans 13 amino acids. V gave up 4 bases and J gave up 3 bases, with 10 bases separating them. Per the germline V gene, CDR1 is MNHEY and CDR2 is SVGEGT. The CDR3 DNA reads TGTGCCAGCAGTTTCACAGGGAACTACGAGCAGTACTTC. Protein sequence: CASSFTGNYEQYF.

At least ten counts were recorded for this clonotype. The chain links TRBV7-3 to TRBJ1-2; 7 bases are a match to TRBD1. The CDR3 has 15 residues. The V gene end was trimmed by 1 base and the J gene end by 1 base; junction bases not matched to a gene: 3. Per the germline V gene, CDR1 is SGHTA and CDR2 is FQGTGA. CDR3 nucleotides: TGTGCCAGCAGCTTAAGTGGGACAGATAACTATGGCTACACCTTC. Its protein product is CASSLSGTDNYGYTF.

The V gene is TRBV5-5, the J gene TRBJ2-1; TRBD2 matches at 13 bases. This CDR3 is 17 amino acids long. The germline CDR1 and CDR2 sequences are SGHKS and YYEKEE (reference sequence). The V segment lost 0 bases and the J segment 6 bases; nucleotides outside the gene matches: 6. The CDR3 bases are TGTGCCAGCAGCTTGGCTAAGACTAGCGGGGGGCTCAATGAGCAGTTCTTC. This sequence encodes CASSLAKTSGGLNEQFF.

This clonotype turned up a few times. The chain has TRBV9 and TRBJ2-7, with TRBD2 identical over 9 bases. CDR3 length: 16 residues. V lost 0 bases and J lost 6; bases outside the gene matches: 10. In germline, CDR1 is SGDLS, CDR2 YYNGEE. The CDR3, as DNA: TGTGCCAGCAGCGTAGGCGGCGGGAGGGCCGCCCGCGAGCAGTACTTC. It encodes CASSVGGGRAAREQYF.

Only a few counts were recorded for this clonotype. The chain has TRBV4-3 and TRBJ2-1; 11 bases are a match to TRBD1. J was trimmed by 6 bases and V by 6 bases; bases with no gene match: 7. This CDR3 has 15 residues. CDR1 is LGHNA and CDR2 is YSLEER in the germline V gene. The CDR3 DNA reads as TGCGCCAGCAGACGGACCGGGACAGGGGGCAATGAGCAGTTCTTC. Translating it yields CASRRTGTGGNEQFF.

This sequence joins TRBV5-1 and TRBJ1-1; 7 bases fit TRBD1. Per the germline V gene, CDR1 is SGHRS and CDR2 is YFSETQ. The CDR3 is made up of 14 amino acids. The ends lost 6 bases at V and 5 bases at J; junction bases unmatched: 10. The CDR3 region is CASTRQGGGTEAFF. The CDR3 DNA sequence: TGCGCCAGCACCAGACAGGGAGGTGGAACTGAAGCTTTCTTT.

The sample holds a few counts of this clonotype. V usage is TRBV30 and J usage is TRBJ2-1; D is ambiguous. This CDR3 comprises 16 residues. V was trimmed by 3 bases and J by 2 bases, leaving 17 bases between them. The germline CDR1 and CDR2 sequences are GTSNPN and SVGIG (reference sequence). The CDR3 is CAWRLTHSKPYNEQFF. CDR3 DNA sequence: TGTGCCTGGAGACTTACCCACTCAAAGCCCTACAATGAGCAGTTCTTC.

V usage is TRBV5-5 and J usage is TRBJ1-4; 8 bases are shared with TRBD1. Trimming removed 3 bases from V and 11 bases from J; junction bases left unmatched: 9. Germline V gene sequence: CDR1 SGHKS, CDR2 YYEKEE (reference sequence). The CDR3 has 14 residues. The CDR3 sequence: CASSSLPRDRKLFF. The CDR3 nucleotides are TGTGCCAGCAGCTCCCTTCCCCGGGACAGGAAACTGTTTTTT.

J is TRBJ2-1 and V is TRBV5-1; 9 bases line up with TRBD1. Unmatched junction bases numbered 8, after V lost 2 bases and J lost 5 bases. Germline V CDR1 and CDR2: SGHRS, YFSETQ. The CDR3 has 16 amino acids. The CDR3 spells CASSLVSGTGNNEQFF. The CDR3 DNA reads TGCGCCAGCAGCTTAGTTTCCGGGACAGGGAACAATGAGCAGTTCTTC.

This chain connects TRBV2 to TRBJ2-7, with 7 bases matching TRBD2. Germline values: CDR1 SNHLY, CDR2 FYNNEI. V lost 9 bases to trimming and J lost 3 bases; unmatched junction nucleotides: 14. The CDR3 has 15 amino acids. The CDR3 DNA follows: TGTGCCAGTAGAATCGGGACTACCAATGTCTACGAGCAGTACTTC. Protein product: CASRIGTTNVYEQYF. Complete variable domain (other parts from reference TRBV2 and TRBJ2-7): EPEVTQTPSHQVTQMGQEVILRCVPISNHLYFYWYRQILGQKVEFLVSFYNNEISEKSEIFDDQFSVERPDGSNFTLKIRSTKLEDSAMYFCASRIGTTNVYEQYFGPGTRLTVT.